Each of the 27 T cell receptor beta chains below was sequenced from the same sample in a study of blood T cell repertoires in COVID-19. Only in-frame clones appear in the TCRdb table, and some are missing; sequencing was by immunoSEQ multiplex PCR. Among approximately 170,000 clones listed, approximately 90% were seen once. Specimen: peripheral blood. The receptor source for this set is a man between 18 and 35 years old with COVID-19, enrolled during active disease.

The gene calls are TRBV7-9 and TRBJ2-5; tentatively, D is TRBD2 (6 bases). This CDR3 has 14 residues. The germline gives CDR1 SEHNR, CDR2 FQNEAQ (reference sequence). Trimming removed 2 bases from V and 5 bases from J, with 12 bases in between. The CDR3 DNA sequence: TGTGCCAGCAGCTTATTGAGTGGGAGGGAGACCCAGTACTTC. Amino acids: CASSLLSGRETQYF.

The J gene is TRBJ2-7, the V gene TRBV6-5; D is undetermined. The germline gives CDR1 MNHEY, CDR2 SVGAGI. Trimming took off 9 bases at V and 0 bases at J, with 18 bases between the two ends. CDR3 size: 15 residues. In DNA form, the CDR3 reads TGTGCCAGTTTACACTGGGCAGAGAGCTCCTACGAGCAGTACTTC. The encoded protein is CASLHWAESSYEQYF.

This chain joins TRBV5-5 and TRBJ2-1; 8 bases fit TRBD1. CDR1 SGHKS and CDR2 YYEKEE come from the germline V gene (reference sequence). J lost 3 bases, V lost 0 bases, and 5 bases had no gene match. The CDR3 is 16 residues long. This CDR3 reads CASSLGDRGLYNEQFF. The CDR3 DNA is TGTGCCAGCAGCTTGGGCGACAGGGGCCTCTACAATGAGCAGTTCTTC.

The rearrangement joins TRBV28 to TRBJ1-3; D might be TRBD1 (5 bases). Deletions cut 2 bases from V and 0 bases from J, with 8 bases between. The CDR3 is 15 amino acids. In germline, CDR1 is MDHEN, CDR2 SYDVKM. The CDR3 sequence is CASSLDRDSGNTIYF. The CDR3 DNA reads TGTGCCAGCAGTTTAGACAGAGACTCTGGAAACACCATATATTTT.

This sequence joins TRBV27 and TRBJ1-4, with TRBD1 as a possible D gene (5 bases). V was trimmed by 4 bases and J by 8 bases, leaving 14 bases between them. The length of the CDR3 is 14 residues. The germline V gene has CDR1 MNHEY and CDR2 SMNVEV (reference sequence). The CDR3 sequence is CASSSSGEVEKLFF. DNA for the CDR3: TGTGCCAGCAGTTCCTCGGGGGAGGTAGAAAAACTGTTTTTT. The full variable domain, in which reference TRBV27 and TRBJ1-4 provide the parts outside the CDR3, is EAQVTQNPRYLITVTGKKLTVTCSQNMNHEYMSWYRQDPGLGLRQIYYSMNVEVTDKGDVPEGYKVSRKEKRNFPLILESPSPNQTSLYFCASSSSGEVEKLFFGSGTQLSVL.

This sequence joins TRBV10-3 and TRBJ1-4, with 7 bases lining up with TRBD1. There are 14 residues in the CDR3. Per germline, CDR1 ENHRY and CDR2 SYGVKD. Trimming removed 6 bases from V and 5 bases from J; junction bases left unmatched: 6. The CDR3 DNA sequence: TGTGCCATCAGCGAGACAGGGCGGAATGAAAAACTGTTTTTT. This translates into CAISETGRNEKLFF.

This CDR3 is CASSVTSGGSYNEQFF. The CDR3 DNA follows: TGTGCCAGCAGTGTAACTAGCGGGGGCTCCTACAATGAGCAGTTCTTC. This chain links TRBV28 with TRBJ2-1; 11 nucleotides agree with TRBD2. Germline CDR1 reads MDHEN; CDR2 reads SYDVKM. The J segment lost 0 bases and the V segment lost 5 bases, leaving 3 bases of the junction unmatched. The CDR3 spans 16 residues. The full variable domain, completed using reference TRBV28 and TRBJ2-1, is DVKVTQSSRYLVKRTGEKVFLECVQDMDHENMFWYRQDPGLGLRLIYFSYDVKMKEKGDIPEGYSVSREKKERFSLILESASTNQTSMYLCASSVTSGGSYNEQFFGPGTRLTVL.

This sequence joins TRBV15 and TRBJ1-4, with D unclear. The CDR3 extends over 12 amino acids. V was clipped by 2 bases and J by 4 bases, with 2 bases between them. CDR1 and CDR2 from the germline V gene are LNHNV and YYDKDF (reference sequence). This CDR3 is CATSRYNEKLFF. The CDR3 DNA reads as TGTGCCACCAGCAGATATAATGAAAAACTGTTTTTT.

The V call is TRBV7-2, the J call TRBJ2-1; 7 nucleotides agree with TRBD2. The J segment lost 12 bases and the V segment lost 4 bases, leaving 12 bases of the junction unmatched. The CDR3 runs to 14 residues. The V gene's germline CDR1 is SGHTA and CDR2 FQGNSA. CDR3 residues: CASSSRSGGSRQFF. As DNA, the CDR3 is TGTGCCAGCAGCTCCCGGTCGGGCGGGAGTAGGCAGTTCTTC.

This chain connects TRBV5-1 to TRBJ2-5; 11 nucleotides match TRBD2. The CDR3 is 15 residues long. Germline lookup yields CDR1 SGHRS and CDR2 YFSETQ. V shed 2 bases, J shed 5 bases, and the junction held 5 bases outside the gene matches. The CDR3 reads CASSLISGRAETQYF. CDR3 nucleotide sequence: TGCGCCAGCAGCTTAATTAGCGGGAGGGCCGAGACCCAGTACTTC.

J is TRBJ2-7 and V is TRBV4-3; 7 bases map to TRBD2. CDR3 length: 16 amino acids. Germline CDR1 and CDR2: LGHNA and YSLEER. The ends lost 1 base at V and 2 bases at J; junction bases unmatched: 8. The CDR3 coding sequence is TGCGCCAGCAGCCAAGTTCGTGGGCTAGCGGCCTACGAGCAGTACTTC. This translates into CASSQVRGLAAYEQYF.

This clone came up a few times. The rearrangement links TRBV11-2 to TRBJ2-7, with 8 positions matching TRBD1. From germline, CDR1 is SGHAT and CDR2 FQNNGV. The J segment lost 3 bases and the V segment lost 5 bases, leaving 6 bases of the junction unmatched. There are 14 residues in the CDR3. This CDR3 is CASSTKGQGYEQYF. In nucleotides, the CDR3 is TGTGCCAGCAGCACTAAAGGACAGGGCTACGAGCAGTACTTC.

The chain has TRBV15 and TRBJ2-2; D is uncertain. The V gene's germline CDR1 is LNHNV and CDR2 YYDKDF (reference sequence). The CDR3 consists of 13 residues. Trimming took 5 bases from V and 3 from J, leaving 7 bases between them. CDR3 DNA: TGTGCCACCAGCGCAGGATACACCGGGGAGCTGTTTTTT. It specifies CATSAGYTGELFF.

About this clone itself: One junction end does not reproduce the germline sequence, and a read error may be involved. The chain joins TRBV19 to TRBJ1-4; TRBD1 might be the D (5 bases). The CDR3 loop spans 15 amino acids. Germline V CDR1 and CDR2: LNHDA, SQIVND (reference sequence). The CDR3 bases are TGTGCCAGTAGCGCGCGGCCGGGGGGTAATGAAAAACTGCTTTTT. Protein product: CASSARPGGNEKLLF.

The chain has TRBV7-8 and TRBJ2-1, with a weak D call TRBD2 (5 bases). There are 13 residues in the CDR3. V was clipped by 5 bases and J by 8 bases, with 13 bases between them. From germline, CDR1 is SGHVS and CDR2 FQNEAQ. The CDR3 region has the DNA TGTGCCAGCAGCACCACTAGATCGGATGAGCAGTTCTTC. Translation gives CASSTTRSDEQFF.

The chain recombines TRBV6-7 with TRBJ2-4; no definite D call. TRBV6-7 is an open reading frame whose function is uncertain. V dropped 5 bases and J dropped 9 bases, with 26 bases sitting between them. This CDR3 has 17 amino acids. The CDR3 reads CASSPLTRQSSRSIQYF. DNA of the CDR3: TGTGCCAGCAGTCCACTAACTCGTCAGAGTAGTCGGAGCATTCAGTACTTC.

The rearrangement uses TRBV6-6 and TRBJ2-2; 7 bases fit TRBD1. V shed 7 bases and J 7 bases; nucleotides not matched to a gene: 9. The CDR3 covers 14 residues. Per the germline V gene, CDR1 is MNHNY and CDR2 is SVGAGI (reference sequence). The CDR3: CASTSDRDVGELFF. The CDR3 coding sequence is TGTGCCAGCACCTCTGACAGGGACGTCGGGGAGCTGTTTTTT.

This chain joins TRBV6-2 or TRBV6-3 and TRBJ2-4; D unresolved. This CDR3 has 15 amino acids. Trimming took off 0 bases at V and 0 bases at J, with 6 bases between the two ends. Germline V gene data show CDR1 as MNHEY and CDR2 as SVGEGT. The CDR3 region has the DNA TGTGCCAGCAGTTACTCTCCGGGAGCCAAAAACATTCAGTACTTC. It encodes CASSYSPGAKNIQYF.

The CDR3 coding sequence is TGTGCCAGCAGTTTTACCAGCGGGAGACCGAATGAGCAGTTCTTC. It yields the protein CASSFTSGRPNEQFF. V is TRBV28 and J is TRBJ2-1; TRBD2 matches 8 bases. Looked up from germline, CDR1 is MDHEN and CDR2 is SYDVKM. With 3 bases clipped from V and 7 bases from J, the junction kept 8 bases outside the gene matches. The CDR3 spans 15 residues.

This clone has a handful of counts. The chain joins TRBV29-1 to TRBJ1-1; D is perhaps TRBD1 (5 bases). This CDR3 region has 13 residues. The germline V gene has CDR1 SQVTM and CDR2 ANQGSEA. V was cut by 7 bases and J by 4 bases, with 16 bases left in between. CDR3 DNA: TGCAGCGCTGGACCCGACAGTGTCACTGAAGCTTTCTTT. This translates into CSAGPDSVTEAFF.

V gene TRBV28 combines with J gene TRBJ2-3; TRBD1 is a possible D gene (7 bases). Germline V lookup: CDR1 MDHEN, CDR2 SYDVKM. Trimming removed 4 bases from V and 5 bases from J, with 22 bases in between. There are 17 residues in the CDR3. In DNA, the CDR3 is TGTGCCAGCAGTTCCTCACAGGGGAGGTTCTATGGAGATACGCAGTATTTT. Protein product: CASSSSQGRFYGDTQYF.

The chain has TRBV13 and TRBJ1-1; the D gene is possibly TRBD1 (5 bases). The CDR3 is made up of 14 amino acids. V dropped 0 bases and J dropped 5 bases, with 10 bases sitting between them. CDR1 and CDR2 (germline): PRHDT, FYEKMQ (reference sequence). The CDR3 sequence: CASSLGREGTEAFF. The CDR3 DNA reads TGTGCCAGCAGCTTAGGAAGGGAGGGGACTGAAGCTTTCTTT.

This chain uses TRBV28 with TRBJ2-7; TRBD2 agrees at 13 bases. Germline CDR1 MDHEN, CDR2 SYDVKM. The CDR3 runs 15 residues. With 6 bases clipped from V and 5 bases from J, the junction kept 7 bases outside the gene matches. The CDR3 spells CASRSTSGRAHEQYF. The CDR3 bases are TGTGCCAGCAGATCTACTAGCGGGAGGGCCCACGAGCAGTACTTC.

The J gene is TRBJ2-1, the V gene TRBV29-1, with 14 positions matching TRBD2. J lost 8 bases, V lost 4 bases, and 4 bases had no gene match. CDR1 and CDR2 from the germline V gene are SQVTM and ANQGSEA. The CDR3 consists of 14 residues. The DNA of the CDR3 is TGCAGCGTTGCCGGGACTAGCGGGAGCTATGAGCAGTTCTTC. Amino acids: CSVAGTSGSYEQFF.

V is TRBV5-4 and J is TRBJ1-2, with D uncertain. V was pared by 4 bases and J by 4 bases, with 11 bases between. The CDR3 extends over 13 amino acids. Germline values: CDR1 SGHNT, CDR2 YYREEE (reference sequence). CDR3 nucleotide sequence: TGTGCCAGCAGCGAAAACCGGGGCTATGGCTACACCTTC. It yields the protein CASSENRGYGYTF.

CDR3 amino acids: CASSQVLSYEQYF. CDR3 in DNA: TGCGCCAGCAGCCAAGTTCTATCCTACGAGCAGTACTTC. V usage is TRBV4-3 and J usage is TRBJ2-7; no clear D. V lost 1 base, J lost 1 base, and 5 bases lay in between. This CDR3 is 13 amino acids long. Germline assignment: CDR1 LGHNA and CDR2 YSLEER.

The chain couples TRBV6-2 or TRBV6-3 to TRBJ1-1; TRBD1 matches 7 bases. J gave up 4 bases and V 2 bases, and 1 base lay outside the gene matches. Germline assignment: CDR1 MNHEY and CDR2 SVGEGT. The CDR3 contains 13 residues. CDR3 coding DNA: TGTGCCAGCAGTTACCCAGGGGGCACTGAAGCTTTCTTT. It encodes CASSYPGGTEAFF.